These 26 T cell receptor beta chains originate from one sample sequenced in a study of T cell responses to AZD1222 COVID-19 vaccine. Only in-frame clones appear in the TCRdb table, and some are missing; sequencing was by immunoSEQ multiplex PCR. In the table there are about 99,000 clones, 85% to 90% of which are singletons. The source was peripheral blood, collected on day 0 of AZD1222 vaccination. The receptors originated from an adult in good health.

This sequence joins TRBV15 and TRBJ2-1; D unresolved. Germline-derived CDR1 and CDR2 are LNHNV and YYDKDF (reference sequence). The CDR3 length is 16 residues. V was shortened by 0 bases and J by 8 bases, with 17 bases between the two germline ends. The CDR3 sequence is CATSRDGVVITDEQFF. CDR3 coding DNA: TGTGCCACCAGCAGAGATGGGGTCGTTATTACAGATGAGCAGTTCTTC.

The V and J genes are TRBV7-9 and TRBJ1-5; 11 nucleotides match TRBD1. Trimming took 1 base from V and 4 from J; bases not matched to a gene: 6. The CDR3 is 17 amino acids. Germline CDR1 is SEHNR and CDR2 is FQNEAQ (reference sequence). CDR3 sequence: CASSLEIGTGGNQPQHF. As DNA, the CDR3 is TGTGCCAGCAGCTTAGAGATAGGGACAGGGGGGAATCAGCCCCAGCATTTT.

CDR3: CASSPLQGTSGRNPYEQYF. The CDR3 coding sequence is TGTGCCAGCAGTCCCTTACAGGGGACTAGCGGGAGAAACCCCTACGAGCAGTACTTC. The V call is TRBV6-6, the J call TRBJ2-7; 14 bases map to TRBD2. The ends lost 5 bases at V and 2 bases at J; junction bases unmatched: 14. Per germline, CDR1 MNHNY and CDR2 SVGAGI (reference sequence). The CDR3 is 19 amino acids.

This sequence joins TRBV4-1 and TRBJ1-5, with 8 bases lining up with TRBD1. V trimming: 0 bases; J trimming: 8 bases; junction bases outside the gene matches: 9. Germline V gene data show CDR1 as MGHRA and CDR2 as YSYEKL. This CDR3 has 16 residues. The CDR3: CASSQDLLHRGKPQHF. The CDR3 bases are TGCGCCAGCAGCCAAGATCTTCTGCACAGGGGGAAGCCCCAGCATTTT.

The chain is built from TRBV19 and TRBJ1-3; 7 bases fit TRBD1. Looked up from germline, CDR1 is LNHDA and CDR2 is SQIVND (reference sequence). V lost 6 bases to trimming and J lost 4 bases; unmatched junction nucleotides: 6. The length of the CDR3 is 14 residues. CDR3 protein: CASRSQGSGNTIYF. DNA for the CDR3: TGTGCCAGTAGGTCACAGGGGTCCGGAAACACCATATATTTT.

The CDR3: CSASSYTEAFF. CDR3 in DNA: TGCAGTGCTAGCTCGTACACTGAAGCTTTCTTT. This chain joins TRBV20-1 and TRBJ1-1; no clear D. The ends were cut back, 3 bases at V and 3 bases at J, with 5 bases in the middle. The V gene's germline CDR1 is DFQATT and CDR2 SNEGSKA (reference sequence). This CDR3 is 11 amino acids long.

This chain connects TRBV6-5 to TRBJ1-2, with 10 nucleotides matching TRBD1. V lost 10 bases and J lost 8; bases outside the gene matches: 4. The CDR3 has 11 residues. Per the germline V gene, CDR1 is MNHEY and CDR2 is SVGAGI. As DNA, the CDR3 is TGTGCCACGACAGGGGGCGACGGCTACACCTTC. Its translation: CATTGGDGYTF.

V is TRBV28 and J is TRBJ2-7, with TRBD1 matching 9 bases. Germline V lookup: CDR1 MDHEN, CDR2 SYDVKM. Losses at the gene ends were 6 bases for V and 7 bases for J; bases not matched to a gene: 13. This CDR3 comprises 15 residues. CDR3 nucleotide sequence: TGTGCCAGCAGCCTGCCGGGACAGGGCCGTAGGGAGCAGTACTTC. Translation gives CASSLPGQGRREQYF.

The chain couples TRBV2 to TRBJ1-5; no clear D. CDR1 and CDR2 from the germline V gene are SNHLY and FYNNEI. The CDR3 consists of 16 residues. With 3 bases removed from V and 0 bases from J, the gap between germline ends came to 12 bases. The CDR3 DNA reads TGTGCCAGCAGTGATGGAGCAGAGTATAGCAATCAGCCCCAGCATTTT. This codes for CASSDGAEYSNQPQHF. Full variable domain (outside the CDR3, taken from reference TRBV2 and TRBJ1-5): EPEVTQTPSHQVTQMGQEVILRCVPISNHLYFYWYRQILGQKVEFLVSFYNNEISEKSEIFDDQFSVERPDGSNFTLKIRSTKLEDSAMYFCASSDGAEYSNQPQHFGDGTRLSIL.

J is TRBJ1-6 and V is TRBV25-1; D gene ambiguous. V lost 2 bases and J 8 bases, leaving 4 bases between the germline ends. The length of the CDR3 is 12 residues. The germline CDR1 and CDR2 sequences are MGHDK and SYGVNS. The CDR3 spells CASSEGDSPLHF. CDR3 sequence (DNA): TGTGCCAGCAGTGAAGGGGATTCACCCCTCCACTTT.

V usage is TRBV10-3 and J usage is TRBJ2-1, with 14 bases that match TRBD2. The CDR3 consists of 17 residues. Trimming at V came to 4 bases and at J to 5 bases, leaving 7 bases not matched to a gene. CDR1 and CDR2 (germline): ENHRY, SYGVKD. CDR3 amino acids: CAISGAKGLAGDNEQFF. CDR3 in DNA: TGTGCCATCAGTGGGGCTAAGGGACTAGCGGGAGACAATGAGCAGTTCTTC.

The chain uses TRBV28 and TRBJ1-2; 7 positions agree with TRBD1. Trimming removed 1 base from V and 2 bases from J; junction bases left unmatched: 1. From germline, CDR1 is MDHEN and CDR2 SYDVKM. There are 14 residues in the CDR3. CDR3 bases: TGTGCCAGCAGTTTATTGACAGGGAACTATGGCTACACCTTC. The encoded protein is CASSLLTGNYGYTF.

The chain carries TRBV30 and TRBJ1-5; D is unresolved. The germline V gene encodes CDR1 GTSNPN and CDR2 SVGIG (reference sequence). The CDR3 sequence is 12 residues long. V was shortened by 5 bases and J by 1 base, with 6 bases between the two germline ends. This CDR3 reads CAWDDSNQPQHF. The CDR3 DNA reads TGTGCCTGGGATGACAGCAATCAGCCCCAGCATTTT.

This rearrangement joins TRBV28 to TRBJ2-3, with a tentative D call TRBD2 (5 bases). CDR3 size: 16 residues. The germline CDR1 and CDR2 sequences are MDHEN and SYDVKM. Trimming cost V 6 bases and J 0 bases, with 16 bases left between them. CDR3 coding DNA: TGTGCCAGCAGGAGTCCCGGAGGTTCTAGCACAGATACGCAGTATTTT. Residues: CASRSPGGSSTDTQYF.

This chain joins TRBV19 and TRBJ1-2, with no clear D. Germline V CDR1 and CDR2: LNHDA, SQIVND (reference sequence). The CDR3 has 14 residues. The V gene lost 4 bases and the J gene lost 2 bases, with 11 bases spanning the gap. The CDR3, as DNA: TGTGCCAGTAGTAGGAGCTCCCTAAACTATGGCTACACCTTC. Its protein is CASSRSSLNYGYTF.

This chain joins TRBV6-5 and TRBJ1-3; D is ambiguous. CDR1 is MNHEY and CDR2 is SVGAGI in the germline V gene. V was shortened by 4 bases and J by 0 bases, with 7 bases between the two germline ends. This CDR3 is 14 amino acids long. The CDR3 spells CASSFSSSGNTIYF. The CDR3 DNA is TGTGCCAGCAGTTTCTCAAGCTCTGGAAACACCATATATTTT.

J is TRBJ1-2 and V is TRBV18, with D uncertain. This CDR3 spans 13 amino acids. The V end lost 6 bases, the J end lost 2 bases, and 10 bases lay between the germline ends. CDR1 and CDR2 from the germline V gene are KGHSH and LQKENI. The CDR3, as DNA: TGTGCCAGCTCTCCCGATACCAACTATGGCTACACCTTC. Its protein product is CASSPDTNYGYTF.

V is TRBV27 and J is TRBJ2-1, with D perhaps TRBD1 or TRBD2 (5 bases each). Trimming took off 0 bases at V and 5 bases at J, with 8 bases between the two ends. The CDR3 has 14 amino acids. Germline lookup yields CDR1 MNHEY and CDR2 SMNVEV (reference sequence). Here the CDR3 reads CASSLSGDHNEQFF. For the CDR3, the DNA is TGTGCCAGCAGTTTATCGGGGGACCACAATGAGCAGTTCTTC.

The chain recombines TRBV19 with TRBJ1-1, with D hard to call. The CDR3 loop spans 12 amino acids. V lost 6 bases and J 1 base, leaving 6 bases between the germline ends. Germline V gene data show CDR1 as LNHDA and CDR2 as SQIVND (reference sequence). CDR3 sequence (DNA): TGTGCCAGTAGAGCAAAGAACACTGAAGCTTTCTTT. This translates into CASRAKNTEAFF.

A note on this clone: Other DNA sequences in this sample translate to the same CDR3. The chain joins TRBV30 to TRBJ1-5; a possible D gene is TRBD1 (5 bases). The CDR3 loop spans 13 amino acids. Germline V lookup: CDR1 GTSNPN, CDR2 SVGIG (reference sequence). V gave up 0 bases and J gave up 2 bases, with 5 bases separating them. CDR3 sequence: CAWSVGGNQPQHF. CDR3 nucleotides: TGTGCCTGGAGTGTAGGGGGCAATCAGCCCCAGCATTTT.

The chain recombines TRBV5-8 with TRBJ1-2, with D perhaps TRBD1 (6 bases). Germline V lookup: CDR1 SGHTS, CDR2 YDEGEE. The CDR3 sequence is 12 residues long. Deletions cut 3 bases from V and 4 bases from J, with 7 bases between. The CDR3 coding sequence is TGTGCCAGCAGCTGGACAGTCTATGGCTACACCTTC. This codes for CASSWTVYGYTF.

The CDR3 spells CASKRRGGANVLTF. CDR3 nucleotides: TGTGCCAGCAAGCGACGAGGTGGGGCCAACGTCCTGACTTTC. The chain recombines TRBV28 with TRBJ2-6; D gene unclear. V lost 7 bases, J lost 3 bases, and 10 bases lay in between. CDR1 MDHEN and CDR2 SYDVKM come from the germline V gene. This CDR3 contains 14 residues.

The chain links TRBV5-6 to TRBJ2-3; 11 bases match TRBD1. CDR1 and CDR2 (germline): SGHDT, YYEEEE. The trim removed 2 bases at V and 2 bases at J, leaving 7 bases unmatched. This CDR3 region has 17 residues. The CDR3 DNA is TGTGCCAGCAGCTTCTTGGGACAGGGGGATATCACAGATACGCAGTATTTT. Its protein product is CASSFLGQGDITDTQYF.

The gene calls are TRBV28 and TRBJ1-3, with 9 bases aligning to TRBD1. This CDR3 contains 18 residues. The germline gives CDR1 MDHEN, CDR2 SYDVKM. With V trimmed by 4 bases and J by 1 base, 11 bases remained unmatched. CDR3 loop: CASSSYGGTGYSGNTIYF. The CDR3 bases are TGTGCCAGCAGTTCTTATGGGGGGACAGGGTATTCTGGAAACACCATATATTTT.

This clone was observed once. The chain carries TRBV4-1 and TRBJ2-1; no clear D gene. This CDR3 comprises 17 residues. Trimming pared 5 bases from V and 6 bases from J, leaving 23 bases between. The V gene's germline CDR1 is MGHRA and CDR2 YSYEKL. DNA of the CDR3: TGCGCCAGCAGCACTCCTTTAAACCGTAGGACCGTCAATGAGCAGTTCTTC. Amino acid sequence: CASSTPLNRRTVNEQFF.

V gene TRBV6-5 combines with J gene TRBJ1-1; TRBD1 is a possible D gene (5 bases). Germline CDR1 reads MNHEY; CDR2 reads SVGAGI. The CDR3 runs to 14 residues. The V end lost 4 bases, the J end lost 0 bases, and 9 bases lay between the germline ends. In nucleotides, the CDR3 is TGTGCCAGCAGTTTTCGGGGCTTGAACACTGAAGCTTTCTTT. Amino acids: CASSFRGLNTEAFF.